This T cell receptor beta chain emerged from a study of shared clonotypes between healthy human individuals (dated by TCRdb to 2018 to 2021). The study in broad terms: The cohort comprised a couple of women and a few men aged 18 to 49 years. For each donor, CD4 naive and CD4 memory were each given three plates, CD8 naive was given two plates, and CD8 memory was given one plate. To estimate repertoire size and how much clonotype sharing occurs between individuals, the study deeply sequenced the blood TCR repertoires of several healthy adults. To increase sequencing depth and limit assay-specific biases, different laboratories used diverse techniques to prepare libraries and sequence TCR repertoires. Between about 0.8 and 9 billion PBMCs per donor were obtained by leukapheresis. What the authors observed across the whole study: Only blood was sampled, and tissue TCR repertoires likely differ from those in blood. Pairwise subsampling led to the expectation that sequencing depth would affect the degree of clonotype sharing among donors. The genetic and exposure-history diversity represented was limited by the small number of donors. Across a handful of donors, approximately 5% of naive CD4, more than 3% of naive CD8, 2.3% of memory CD4, and 0.3% to 0.45% of memory CD8 clonotypes were shared. Clonotypes shared by all four sorted-subset donors showed higher generation probabilities than non-shared clonotypes. Naive subsets generally had larger estimated clonotype richness than memory subsets. Even with the large sequencing depth, rarefaction of the sorted-subset datasets indicated that sequencing was incomplete.

Reading the germline V gene (reference sequence) gives CDR1 LNHNV and CDR2 YYDKDF. The CDR3 measures 17 amino acids from cysteine to phenylalanine. Just the 51-base CDR3 DNA is kept, in frame starting at base 1. The V end loses 2 bases and the J end loses 9 bases, and a stretch of 23 bases separates them. Using the deep immunoSEQ assay, multiplex PCR amplified TCR CDR3 regions from genomic DNA. For each cell subset, the extracted genomic DNA was distributed evenly across all wells of several immunoSEQ 96-well plates, and each plate served as one replicate. For sorted subsets, 200 to 250 ng genomic DNA, equal to tens of thousands of T cell genomes, was loaded into each replicate PCR. Purified libraries were measured with a Qubit 3.0 fluorometer, size-checked on a Bioanalyzer 2100, and measured again with the KAPA Library Quantification kit. Every immunoSEQ 96-well plate was sequenced on a dedicated single-read 150-cycle Illumina NextSeq 550 flow cell. The original methods were these. Because only junctional sequences without quality scores were contained in the immunoSEQ output, filtering matching that applied to full-length reads could not be performed. To assign V/J genes and CDR3, sequences were annotated using PyIR, a Python wrapper for IgBLAST v1.9, with IMGT germline references. Any read was removed if the V/J assignment was weak (E-value above 1e-6), the CDR3 was missing, or the read contained stop codons, out-of-frame junctions, or ambiguous translated residues. V3J clonotypes were defined by identical inferred V gene, J gene, and CDR3 amino acid sequence. Percentage overlap between repertoires was computed as shared unique clonotypes divided by the size of the smaller repertoire. Repertoire richness was assessed with RTK rarefaction, the Chao1 estimator, and Recon v2.1 estimates of unobserved clonotypes. OLGA was used to compute generation probabilities for all TCRbeta clonotypes that the gDNA method yielded from a few donors. Entries here come from immuneACCESS through TCRdb and include only in-frame sequences with V and J called. Some clones fail to appear in such tables; in the studies checked, an unresolved V gene covers under half of the shortfall, and the cause of the remainder is unknown. The DNA was the basis for D and trimming; V, J and clone size are from that table. This sample lists some 740,000 clones; almost 95% were detected once. Together, the top ten hold around 24% of the sample.

For the CD8 naive samples, CD45RO-negative cells were positively selected for CCR7, yielding a CD45RA+CCR7+ population from which TemRA cells were excluded. The donors were healthy, HIV-negative adults who had no recently reported acute infections or vaccinations. Every donor was a Caucasian adult residing in Nashville, Tennessee, USA. Blood was obtained by leukapheresis, after which PBMCs were separated by Ficoll-Histopaque density gradient centrifugation and cryopreserved in liquid nitrogen vapor phase. Analytical flow cytometry was used to check the purity and quantity of every magnetically sorted T cell population. From each sorted fraction, genomic DNA was isolated and quantified by UV absorbance on a Nanodrop 2000c. In the case of this clone: Its specific antigen is unknown. No base-level quality is on record; no much larger clone is a single base apart.

Sequenced: naive CD8+ T cells sorted from blood. Per the publication, the cell subset or site label means: CD45RA+CCR7+. The TCR sequence derives from a man aged 30-40 years in good health. The sequence links TRBV15 to TRBJ2-1; the D call could be TRBD1 or TRBD2, with each sharing 5 bases. The bases read TGTGCCACCAGCAGAAACCGGGGCCTTTCGTACAATGTTGAGCAGTTCTTC. This yields the protein CATSRNRGLSYNVEQFF.